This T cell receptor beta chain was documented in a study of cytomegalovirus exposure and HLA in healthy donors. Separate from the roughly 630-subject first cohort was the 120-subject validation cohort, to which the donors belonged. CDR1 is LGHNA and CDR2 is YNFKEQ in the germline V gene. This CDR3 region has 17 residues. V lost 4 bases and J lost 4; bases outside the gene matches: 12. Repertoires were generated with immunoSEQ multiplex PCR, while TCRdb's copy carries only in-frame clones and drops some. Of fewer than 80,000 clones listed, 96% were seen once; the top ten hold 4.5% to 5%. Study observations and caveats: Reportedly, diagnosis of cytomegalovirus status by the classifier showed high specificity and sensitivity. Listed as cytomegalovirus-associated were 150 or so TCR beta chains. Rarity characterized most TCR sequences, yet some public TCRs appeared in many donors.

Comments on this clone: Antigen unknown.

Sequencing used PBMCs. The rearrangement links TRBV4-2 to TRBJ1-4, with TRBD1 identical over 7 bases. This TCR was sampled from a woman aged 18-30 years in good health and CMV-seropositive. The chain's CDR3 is CASSPYRTGDNNEKLFF. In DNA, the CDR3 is TGTGCCAGCAGCCCCTACCGAACAGGGGATAATAATGAAAAACTGTTTTTT.